This TCR beta chain comes out of a study of OX40 agonist ivuxolimab in advanced cancers. About the study: Patients with prior anti-PD-1, anti-PD-L1 or anti-CTLA-4 therapy were eligible; less than 50% had some. Broader study findings: Compared with CD4+, CD8+ T cells on average had more expanded clones.

V lost 1 base and J lost 1, with 7 bases in between. CDR3 size: 14 residues. Germline CDR1 MGHRA, CDR2 YSYEKL. This clone was found a few times. Its specificity is not known. The investigators sampled blood at baseline, at cycle 4 day 1, and at cycle 7 day 1. Sequenced by immunoSEQ multiplex PCR; TCRdb stores in-frame clones only, minus some. The repertoire includes around 21,000 clones, roughly 84% of them detected once, and 35% to 40% sits in the top ten. Sequencing was performed on CD4+ or CD8+ T cells sorted from blood, taken in a trial of the OX40 agonist ivuxolimab. This receptor was obtained from an adult with an advanced solid tumor such as melanoma, head and neck, liver or kidney cancer. The V call is TRBV4-1, the J call TRBJ2-5; D possibly corresponds to TRBD1 (6 bases). The CDR3 loop is CASSQGQVQETQYF. The DNA of the CDR3 is TGCGCCAGCAGCCAAGGACAGGTCCAAGAGACCCAGTACTTC.